This T cell receptor beta chain was sequenced during a study of post-analysis software for immune sequencing data. Study context: Both relapsing-remitting and secondary progressive multiple sclerosis featured among the disease courses, as did progressive-relapsing multiple sclerosis.

Researchers reported that TCR beta cDNA libraries carried unique molecular identifiers. TCRdb reanalysed the PCR reads using MiXCR and keeps one entry per CDR3 protein. The sample includes 350,000 to 500,000 distinct CDR3 sequences, 35% to 45% of them seen just once. Study-wide results and caveats: Significantly lower normalized Chao1 diversity was found in patients with multiple sclerosis relative to controls.

This clonotype has more than one count but fewer than ten. Its cognate antigen is unknown. Sequenced input: blood. The sequence came from a girl aged 2 to 9 with multiple sclerosis.

CDR3 protein: CASSQLVYEQYF. The CDR3 nucleotides read TGTGCCAGCAGCCAGTTGGTCTACGAGCAGTACTTC. V is TRBV3-1 and J is TRBJ2-7, with D unresolved. The length of the CDR3 is 12 residues. Trimming stripped 3 bases from V and 3 bases from J, with 6 bases between. Germline loops: CDR1 LGHDT, CDR2 YNNKEL (reference sequence).